The rows below give T cell receptor beta chains drawn from one sample of a study of blood T cell repertoires in COVID-19. The repertoire was sequenced with immunoSEQ multiplex PCR; TCRdb's copy has only in-frame clones and lacks some. The sample includes roughly 250,000 clones, roughly 86% of them seen just once. The sequencing input was PBMCs or T cells enriched from blood (not recorded which). The origin of the receptors is a woman aged 25 to 39 with acute COVID-19. Each CDR3 is given with its conserved first and last residue.

j_gene,v_gene,CDR3aa
TRBJ2-4,TRBV19,CASSTRQGNIQYF
TRBJ1-2,TRBV7-9,CASSFRDTSYGYTF
TRBJ1-5,TRBV7-2,CASSLRRGRGYGNQPQHF
TRBJ2-3,TRBV18,CASSEGDTQYF
TRBJ1-2,TRBV6-2/TRBV6-3,CASSYSDRTPYGYTF
TRBJ1-5,TRBV15,CATSRDFQGSSQPQHF
TRBJ1-1,TRBV11-2,CASSSSRGWAEAFF
TRBJ2-7,TRBV4-1,CASSLPTGAEQYF
TRBJ1-2,TRBV29-1,CSVERETYGYTF
TRBJ1-2,TRBV3-1/TRBV3-2,CASSQDEQAPQWGYTF
TRBJ2-1,TRBV29-1,CSVEFTDRGTYNEQFF
TRBJ1-1,TRBV11-2,CASSRPRREYTEAFF
TRBJ1-5,TRBV18,CASSPQGHTSNQPQHF
TRBJ1-1,TRBV3-1/TRBV3-2,CASSQDGAIWAVNTEAFF
TRBJ1-4,TRBV9,CASSRGTIGNEKLFF
TRBJ2-5,TRBV11-2,CASRYWRGSNQETQYF
TRBJ2-2,TRBV27,CASSLTGAMGELFF
TRBJ1-1,TRBV7-9,CASRSGQGARNTEAFF
TRBJ1-2,TRBV4-1,CASSHTGGTYGYTF
TRBJ1-1,TRBV7-2,CASSLSQNTEAFF
TRBJ1-1,TRBV7-9,CASSPQGTGIEAFF
TRBJ2-5,TRBV7-8,CASNLRDTQETQYF
TRBJ2-2,TRBV27,CASSLGGRGWNTGELFF
TRBJ1-5,TRBV3-1/TRBV3-2,CASSQIVSGQPQHF
TRBJ2-1,TRBV27,CSQQLRDIGANEQFF
TRBJ2-3,TRBV11-2,CASSTGSDTQYF
TRBJ1-4,TRBV7-8,CASSYRVPGLNEKLFF
TRBJ2-2,TRBV30,CAWSDRNTGELFF